This TCR beta chain stems from a study of blood T cell repertoires in COVID-19. Worth noting for this clone: Other DNA sequences in the sample encode the same CDR3.

Some clones are missing from TCRdb's copy, which holds only in-frame ones; the method was immunoSEQ multiplex PCR. The profile shows about 160,000 clones, 75% to 90% of them singletons. Sequences were obtained from PBMCs or T cells enriched from blood (not recorded which). This sequence was found in a woman aged 35 to 49 who had been exposed to COVID-19.

The CDR3 protein is CASSLTGGNQPQHF. The CDR3 DNA is TGTGCCAGCAGTTTGACAGGGGGCAATCAGCCCCAGCATTTT. V usage is TRBV27 and J usage is TRBJ1-5; 8 bases line up with TRBD1. CDR1 is MNHEY, CDR2 SMNVEV, per germline (reference sequence). Losses at the gene ends were 3 bases for V and 2 bases for J; bases not matched to a gene: 0. The CDR3 contains 14 residues.